One and the same sample provided the 25 T cell receptor beta chains below, sequenced in a study of cytomegalovirus exposure and HLA in healthy donors. Amplification used 60 Vbeta primers and 13 Jbeta primers. Libraries were prepared by immunoSEQ multiplex PCR; TCRdb keeps only in-frame clonotypes and omits some of them. The sample consists of around 140,000 clones, 70% to 80% of them appearing once. Sequencing input: PBMCs. All receptors come from a female donor in good health and CMV-seropositive.

The J gene is TRBJ2-3, the V gene TRBV6-4; TRBD2 agrees at 9 bases. CDR1 MRHNA and CDR2 SNTAGT come from the germline V gene. The CDR3 is made up of 14 amino acids. V trimming: 4 bases; J trimming: 5 bases; junction bases outside the gene matches: 4. CDR3 bases: TGTGCCAGCAGTGCTAGCGGGAATTTAGATACGCAGTATTTT. Protein: CASSASGNLDTQYF.

This chain connects TRBV2 to TRBJ2-3, with TRBD2 matching over 12 bases. Germline V gives CDR1 SNHLY, CDR2 FYNNEI. V shed 5 bases, J shed 1 base, and the junction held 1 base outside the gene matches. This CDR3 is built from 15 residues. CDR3: CASSRLAGGTDTQYF. CDR3 sequence (DNA): TGTGCCAGCAGTCGACTAGCGGGAGGCACAGATACGCAGTATTTT.

This clone has a handful of counts. This rearrangement joins TRBV29-1 to TRBJ2-5; D call uncertain. The CDR3 consists of 11 residues. The V gene lost 3 bases and the J gene lost 4 bases, with 6 bases spanning the gap. Germline V CDR1 and CDR2: SQVTM, ANQGSEA. For the CDR3, the DNA is TGCAGCGTTGACAGGCGAGAGACCCAGTACTTC. Residues: CSVDRRETQYF.

The chain couples TRBV6-6 to TRBJ1-3; 8 bases are a match to TRBD1. This CDR3 has 15 amino acids. The germline CDR1 and CDR2 sequences are MNHNY and SVGAGI (reference sequence). Trimming at V came to 6 bases and at J to 0 bases, leaving 4 bases not matched to a gene. CDR3 residues: CASRRTGTSGNTIYF. The CDR3 DNA sequence: TGTGCCAGCAGGAGGACAGGGACCTCTGGAAACACCATATATTTT.

This rearrangement joins TRBV11-2 to TRBJ1-2, with D unclear. Germline V gene sequence: CDR1 SGHAT, CDR2 FQNNGV. There are 13 residues in the CDR3. V lost 7 bases and J lost 7, with 16 bases in between. CDR3 in DNA: TGTGCCAGCAAAAAACTTGGAGCGGGTGGCTACACCTTC. Translating it yields CASKKLGAGGYTF.

The rearrangement links TRBV7-6 to TRBJ2-7; 7 bases agree with TRBD1. The CDR3 loop spans 14 amino acids. Germline-derived CDR1 and CDR2 are SGHVS and FNYEAQ. V trimming: 1 base; J trimming: 1 base; junction bases outside the gene matches: 1. The CDR3 loop reads CASSLGGQSYEQYF. In nucleotides, the CDR3 is TGTGCCAGCAGCTTAGGGGGACAGTCCTACGAGCAGTACTTC.

This clone turned up a few times. J is TRBJ1-1 and V is TRBV6-6; TRBD1 aligns across 7 bases. With V trimmed by 2 bases and J by 7 bases, 10 bases remained unmatched. Germline V gene sequence: CDR1 MNHNY, CDR2 SVGAGI (reference sequence). The CDR3 covers 15 residues. CDR3 sequence (DNA): TGTGCCAGCAGTTACACAGGGGTGGGCTTAAATGAAGCTTTCTTT. Translated, it gives CASSYTGVGLNEAFF.

The chain joins TRBV7-3 to TRBJ2-3; D might be TRBD2 (5 bases). The CDR3 is 15 amino acids. Germline V gene data show CDR1 as SGHTA and CDR2 as FQGTGA. The V end was cut by 0 bases, the J end by 0 bases, with 7 bases between. In DNA, the CDR3 is TGTGCCAGCAGCTTAACCAGGACTAGCACAGATACGCAGTATTTT. This translates into CASSLTRTSTDTQYF.

DNA of the CDR3: TGTGCCAGCAGCTTAATAAACTCGGGCTCCTACGAGCAGTACTTC. This encodes CASSLINSGSYEQYF. This rearrangement joins TRBV11-2 to TRBJ2-7; D not resolved. With 2 bases removed from V and 0 bases from J, the gap between germline ends came to 11 bases. The length of the CDR3 is 15 residues. Germline V gene lookup returns CDR1 SGHAT and CDR2 FQNNGV. Full variable domain (remainder filled in from reference TRBV11-2 and TRBJ2-7): EAGVAQSPRYKIIEKRQSVAFWCNPISGHATLYWYQQILGQGPKLLIQFQNNGVVDDSQLPKDRFSAERLKGVDSTLKIQPAKLEDSAVYLCASSLINSGSYEQYFGPGTRLTVT.

V and J are TRBV10-3 and TRBJ2-2; D unresolved. Germline CDR1 ENHRY, CDR2 SYGVKD. This CDR3 is 14 amino acids long. Trimming pared 0 bases from V and 9 bases from J, leaving 11 bases between. CDR3: CAISESIAQRELFF. The CDR3 bases are TGTGCCATCAGTGAGTCGATTGCTCAGAGGGAGCTGTTTTTT.

The chain uses TRBV28 and TRBJ2-7, with 12 bases lining up with TRBD2. The J segment lost 7 bases and the V segment lost 6 bases, leaving 10 bases of the junction unmatched. The CDR3 runs 15 residues. Germline CDR1 and CDR2: MDHEN and SYDVKM. The CDR3 DNA follows: TGTGCCAGCAGGGCTAGCGGGGGGGGGAGTACGGAGCAGTACTTC. Translating it yields CASRASGGGSTEQYF.

This chain connects TRBV28 to TRBJ2-7, with a possible D match to TRBD2 (6 bases). V was shortened by 7 bases and J by 4 bases, with 17 bases between the two germline ends. Germline CDR1 and CDR2: MDHEN and SYDVKM. The CDR3 covers 14 residues. This CDR3 is CASIPGTATYEQYF. CDR3 sequence (DNA): TGTGCCAGCATACCCGGGACTGCCACGTACGAGCAGTACTTC.

This clone has only a few counts. The chain is built from TRBV25-1 and TRBJ2-5, with 8 bases that match TRBD2. This CDR3 has 15 amino acids. The germline gives CDR1 MGHDK, CDR2 SYGVNS. Trimming took 3 bases from V and 5 from J; bases not matched to a gene: 8. The CDR3 DNA follows: TGTGCCAGCAGTGACGAGCGGGAGACACGGGAGACCCAGTACTTC. Translation gives CASSDERETRETQYF. Based on the CDR3 plus reference TRBV25-1 and TRBJ2-5, the full variable domain is EADIYQTPRYLVIGTGKKITLECSQTMGHDKMYWYQQDPGMELHLIHYSYGVNSTEKGDLSSESTVSRIRTEHFPLTLESARPSHTSQYLCASSDERETRETQYFGPGTRLLVL.

The CDR3 sequence is CASSLGTRGGNTIYF. As DNA, the CDR3 is TGTGCCAGCAGCTTAGGGACAAGGGGTGGAAACACCATATATTTT. The chain employs TRBV7-8 and TRBJ1-3; a possible D gene is TRBD1 (5 bases). Trimming removed 1 base from V and 3 bases from J, with 10 bases in between. The CDR3 length is 15 residues. Germline V gene sequence: CDR1 SGHVS, CDR2 FQNEAQ.

The chain recombines TRBV28 with TRBJ1-5; tentatively, D is TRBD1 (6 bases). CDR1 and CDR2 from the germline V gene are MDHEN and SYDVKM. This CDR3 has 15 residues. V was shortened by 4 bases and J by 4 bases, with 14 bases between the two germline ends. CDR3 bases: TGTGCCAGCAGTTCGGGACATCTGGGGAATCAGCCCCAGCATTTT. Encoded protein: CASSSGHLGNQPQHF.

This sequence joins TRBV29-1 and TRBJ2-1; maybe TRBD1 (5 bases). The CDR3 loop spans 13 amino acids. Germline V gene data show CDR1 as SQVTM and CDR2 as ANQGSEA. Trimming removed 6 bases from V and 3 bases from J, with 12 bases in between. The CDR3 nucleotides are TGCAGCGTGCGGATTCAGGGCTACAATGAGCAGTTCTTC. It is translated as CSVRIQGYNEQFF.

The V gene is TRBV6-1, the J gene TRBJ1-2; 9 bases are a match to TRBD1. The CDR3 totals 15 residues. Germline CDR1 MNHNS, CDR2 SASEGT. J lost 2 bases, V lost 3 bases, and 4 bases had no gene match. This chain's CDR3 is CASSDRDRDNYGYTF. The CDR3 coding sequence is TGTGCCAGCAGTGACCGGGACAGGGACAACTATGGCTACACCTTC.

The chain links TRBV27 to TRBJ2-2; 7 bases match TRBD2. V was pared by 6 bases and J by 4 bases, with 8 bases of the junction left unmatched. There are 15 residues in the CDR3. CDR1 is MNHEY, CDR2 SMNVEV, per germline (reference sequence). CDR3 residues: CASSPVASGTGELFF. For the CDR3, the DNA is TGTGCCAGCAGCCCCGTGGCTAGCGGCACCGGGGAGCTGTTTTTT.

The CDR3, as DNA: TGTGCCAGCAGTTTATTGGGACAGACCCAAGAGACCCAGTACTTC. The encoded protein is CASSLLGQTQETQYF. J is TRBJ2-5 and V is TRBV27; 7 bases are shared with TRBD1. The CDR3 has 15 amino acids. CDR1 and CDR2 from the germline V gene are MNHEY and SMNVEV (reference sequence). The ends lost 1 base at V and 1 base at J; junction bases unmatched: 3.

The chain joins TRBV18 to TRBJ1-2, with D perhaps matching TRBD1 (6 bases). CDR1 and CDR2 (germline): KGHSH, LQKENI. Between the trimmed V and J ends, which lost 2 bases and 0 bases, there was a span of 13 bases. This CDR3 contains 16 residues. The CDR3 sequence is CASSPFQGQTNYGYTF. In DNA, the CDR3 is TGTGCCAGCTCACCATTTCAGGGACAAACTAACTATGGCTACACCTTC.

This clone has only one observation. The V call is TRBV11-2, the J call TRBJ2-7; 12 nucleotides agree with TRBD2. In germline, CDR1 is SGHAT, CDR2 FQNNGV. This CDR3 has 17 amino acids. The ends lost 6 bases at V and 0 bases at J; junction bases unmatched: 9. CDR3: CASSNWWTSGDSYEQYF. The CDR3 coding sequence is TGTGCCAGCAGTAATTGGTGGACTAGCGGGGACTCCTACGAGCAGTACTTC.

The CDR3 here is CASSDRLAGNTGELFF. Here the CDR3 DNA reads TGTGCCAGCTCAGACCGACTAGCGGGAAACACCGGGGAGCTGTTTTTT. This chain links TRBV18 with TRBJ2-2; 11 nucleotides align to TRBD2. The ends lost 5 bases at V and 2 bases at J; junction bases unmatched: 4. This CDR3 region has 16 residues. The germline CDR1 and CDR2 sequences are KGHSH and LQKENI.

This clone is a singleton in its sample. The chain uses TRBV5-1 and TRBJ2-3, with a tentative D call TRBD2 (5 bases). The V end was cut by 4 bases, the J end by 3 bases, with 21 bases between. Per germline, CDR1 SGHRS and CDR2 YFSETQ. The CDR3 covers 17 residues. CDR3 amino acids: CASSPGLGAGMTDTQYF. In DNA form, the CDR3 reads TGCGCCAGCAGCCCTGGTTTAGGTGCGGGCATGACAGATACGCAGTATTTT.

The V and J genes are TRBV6-1 and TRBJ1-5; maybe TRBD1 (6 bases). The CDR3 is 15 residues long. From germline, CDR1 is MNHNS and CDR2 SASEGT. V was pared by 7 bases and J by 0 bases, with 13 bases between. CDR3 protein: CASITGSFSNQPQHF. CDR3 nucleotide sequence: TGTGCCAGCATTACAGGGAGTTTTAGCAATCAGCCCCAGCATTTT.

This chain connects TRBV14 to TRBJ2-7, with a possible D match to TRBD2 (5 bases). V was trimmed by 4 bases and J by 6 bases, leaving 13 bases between them. CDR3 length: 13 amino acids. Per the germline V gene, CDR1 is SGHDN and CDR2 is FVKESK. CDR3 region: CASSRDRGSEQYF. CDR3 coding DNA: TGTGCCAGCAGCCGAGATCGGGGTTCCGAGCAGTACTTC.